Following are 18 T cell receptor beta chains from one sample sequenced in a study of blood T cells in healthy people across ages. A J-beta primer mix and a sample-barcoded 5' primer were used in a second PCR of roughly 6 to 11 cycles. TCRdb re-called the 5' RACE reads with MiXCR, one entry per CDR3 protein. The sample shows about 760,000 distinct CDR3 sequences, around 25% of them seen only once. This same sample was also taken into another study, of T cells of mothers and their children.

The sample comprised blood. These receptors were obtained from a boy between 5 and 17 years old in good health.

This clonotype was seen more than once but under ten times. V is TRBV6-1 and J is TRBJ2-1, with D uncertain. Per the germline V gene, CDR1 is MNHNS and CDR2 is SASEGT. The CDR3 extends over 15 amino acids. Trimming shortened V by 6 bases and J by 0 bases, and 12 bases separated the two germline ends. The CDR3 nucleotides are TGTGCCAGCAGGGACGGGCCTATCTCCTACAATGAGCAGTTCTTC. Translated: CASRDGPISYNEQFF.

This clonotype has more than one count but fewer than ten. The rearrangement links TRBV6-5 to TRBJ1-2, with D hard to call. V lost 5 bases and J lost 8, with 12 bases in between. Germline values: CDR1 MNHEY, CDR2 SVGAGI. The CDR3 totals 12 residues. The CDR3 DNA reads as TGTGCCAGCAGTGACGCCAGCACCGGCTACACCTTC. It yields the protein CASSDASTGYTF.

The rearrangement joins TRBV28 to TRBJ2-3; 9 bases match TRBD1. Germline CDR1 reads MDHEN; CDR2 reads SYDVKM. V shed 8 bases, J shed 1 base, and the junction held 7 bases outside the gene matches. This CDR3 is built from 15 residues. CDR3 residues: CASPRRTGGTDTQYF. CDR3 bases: TGTGCCAGCCCCCGCCGGACAGGGGGCACAGATACGCAGTATTTT.

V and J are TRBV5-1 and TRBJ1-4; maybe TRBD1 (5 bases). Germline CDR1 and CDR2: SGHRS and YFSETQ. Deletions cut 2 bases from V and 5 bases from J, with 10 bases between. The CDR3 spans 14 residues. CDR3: CASSLRQKNEKLFF. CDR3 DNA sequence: TGCGCCAGCAGCTTAAGACAGAAGAATGAAAAACTGTTTTTT. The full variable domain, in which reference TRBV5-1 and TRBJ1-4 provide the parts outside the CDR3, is KAGVTQTPRYLIKTRGQQVTLSCSPISGHRSVSWYQQTPGQGLQFLFEYFSETQRNKGNFPGRFSGRQFSNSRSEMNVSTLELGDSALYLCASSLRQKNEKLFFGSGTQLSVL.

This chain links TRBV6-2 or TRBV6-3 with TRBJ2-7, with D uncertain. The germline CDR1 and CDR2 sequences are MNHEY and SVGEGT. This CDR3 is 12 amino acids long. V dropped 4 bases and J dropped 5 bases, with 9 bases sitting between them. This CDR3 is CASSSGNHEQYF. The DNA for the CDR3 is TGTGCCAGCAGTTCGGGTAACCACGAGCAGTACTTC.

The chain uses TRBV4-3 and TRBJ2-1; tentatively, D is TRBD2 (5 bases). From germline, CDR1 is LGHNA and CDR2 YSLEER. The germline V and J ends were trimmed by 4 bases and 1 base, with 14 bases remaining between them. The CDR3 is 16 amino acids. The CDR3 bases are TGCGCCAGCAGCCCCGGGGTAGGAAGGTCCTACAATGAGCAGTTCTTC. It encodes CASSPGVGRSYNEQFF.

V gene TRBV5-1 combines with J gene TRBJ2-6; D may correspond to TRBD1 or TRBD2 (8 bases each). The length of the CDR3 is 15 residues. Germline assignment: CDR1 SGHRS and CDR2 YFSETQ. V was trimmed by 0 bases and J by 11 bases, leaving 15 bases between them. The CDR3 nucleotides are TGCGCCAGCAGCTTGGCGGGAGGGGACAGGCACGTCCTGACTTTC. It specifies CASSLAGGDRHVLTF.

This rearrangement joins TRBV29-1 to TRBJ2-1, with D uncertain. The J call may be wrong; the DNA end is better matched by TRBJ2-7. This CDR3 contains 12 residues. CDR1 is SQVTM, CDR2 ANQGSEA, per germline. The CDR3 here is CSVETVPYEQYF. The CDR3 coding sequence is TGCAGCGTTGAGACGGTTCCCTACGAGCAGTACTTC.

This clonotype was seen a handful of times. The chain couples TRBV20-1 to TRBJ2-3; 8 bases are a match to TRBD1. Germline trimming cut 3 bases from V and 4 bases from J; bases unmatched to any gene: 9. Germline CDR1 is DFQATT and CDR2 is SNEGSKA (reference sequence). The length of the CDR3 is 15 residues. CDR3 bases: TGCAGTGCTAGTCATGCCGGACAGGGTGCAGATACGCAGTATTTT. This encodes CSASHAGQGADTQYF.

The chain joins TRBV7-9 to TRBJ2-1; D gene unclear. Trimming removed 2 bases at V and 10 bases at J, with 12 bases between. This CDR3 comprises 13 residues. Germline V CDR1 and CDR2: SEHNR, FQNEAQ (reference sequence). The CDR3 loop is CASSLQDRWEQFF. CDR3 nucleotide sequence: TGTGCCAGCAGCTTACAGGACCGTTGGGAGCAGTTCTTC. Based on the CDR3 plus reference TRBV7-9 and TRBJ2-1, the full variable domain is DTGVSQNPRHKITKRGQNVTFRCDPISEHNRLYWYRQTLGQGPEFLTYFQNEAQLEKSRLLSDRFSAERPKGSFSTLEIQRTEQGDSAMYLCASSLQDRWEQFFGPGTRLTVL.

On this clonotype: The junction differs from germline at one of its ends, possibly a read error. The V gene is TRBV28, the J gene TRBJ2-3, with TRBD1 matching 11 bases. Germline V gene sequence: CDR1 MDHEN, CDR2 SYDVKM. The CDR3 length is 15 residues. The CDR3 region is CASSLDRGQGDTRYF. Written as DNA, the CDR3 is TGTGCCAGCAGTTTGGACAGGGGGCAGGGAGATACGCGGTATTTT. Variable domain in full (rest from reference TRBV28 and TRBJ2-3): DVKVTQSSRYLVKRTGEKVFLECVQDMDHENMFWYRQDPGLGLRLIYFSYDVKMKEKGDIPEGYSVSREKKERFSLILESASTNQTSMYLCASSLDRGQGDTRYFGPGTRLTVL.

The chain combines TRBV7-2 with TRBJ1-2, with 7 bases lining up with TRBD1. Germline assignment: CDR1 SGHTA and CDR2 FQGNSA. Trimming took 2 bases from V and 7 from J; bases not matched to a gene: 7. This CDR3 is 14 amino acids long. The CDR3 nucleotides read TGTGCCAGCAGCTTACCAGACAGGGATGGTGGCTACACCTTC. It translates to CASSLPDRDGGYTF.

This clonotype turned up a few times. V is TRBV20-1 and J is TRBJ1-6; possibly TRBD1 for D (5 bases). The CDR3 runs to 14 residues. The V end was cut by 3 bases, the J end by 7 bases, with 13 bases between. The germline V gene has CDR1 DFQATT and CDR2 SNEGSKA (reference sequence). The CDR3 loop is CSARPQGINSPLHF. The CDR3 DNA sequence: TGCAGTGCTAGGCCCCAGGGTATCAATTCACCCCTCCACTTT.

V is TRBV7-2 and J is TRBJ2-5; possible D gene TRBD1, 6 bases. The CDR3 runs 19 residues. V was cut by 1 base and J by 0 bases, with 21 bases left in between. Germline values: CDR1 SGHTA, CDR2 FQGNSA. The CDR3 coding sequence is TGTGCCAGCAGCTTAGTTTGGGGGCAGGGCGTCCTAGACCAAGAGACCCAGTACTTC. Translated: CASSLVWGQGVLDQETQYF.

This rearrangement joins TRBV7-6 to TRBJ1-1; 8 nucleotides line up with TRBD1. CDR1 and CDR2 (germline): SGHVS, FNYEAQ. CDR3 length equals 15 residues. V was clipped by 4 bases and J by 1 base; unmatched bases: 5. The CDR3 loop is CASSSQGAGNTEAFF. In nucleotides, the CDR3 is TGTGCCAGCAGCTCGCAGGGGGCTGGGAACACTGAAGCTTTCTTT.

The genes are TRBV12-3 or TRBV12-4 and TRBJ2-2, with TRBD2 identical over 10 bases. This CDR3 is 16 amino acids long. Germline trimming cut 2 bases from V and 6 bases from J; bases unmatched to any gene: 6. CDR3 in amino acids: CASSLSLAGVSGELFF. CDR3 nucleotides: TGTGCCAGCAGTTTATCGCTAGCGGGAGTTTCCGGGGAGCTGTTTTTT.

CDR3 nucleotides: TGTGCCAGCAGCCTAGGAGGCGGGTGGGGCACAGATACGCAGTATTTT. It specifies CASSLGGGWGTDTQYF. This chain links TRBV7-3 with TRBJ2-3; possible D gene TRBD2, 5 bases. Trimming pared 5 bases from V and 1 base from J, leaving 16 bases between. This CDR3 spans 16 amino acids. CDR1 and CDR2 (germline): SGHTA, FQGTGA. The full variable domain, completed using reference TRBV7-3 and TRBJ2-3, is GAGVSQTPSNKVTEKGKYVELRCDPISGHTALYWYRQSLGQGPEFLIYFQGTGAADDSGLPNDRFFAVRPEGSVSTLKIQRTERGDSAVYLCASSLGGGWGTDTQYFGPGTRLTVL.

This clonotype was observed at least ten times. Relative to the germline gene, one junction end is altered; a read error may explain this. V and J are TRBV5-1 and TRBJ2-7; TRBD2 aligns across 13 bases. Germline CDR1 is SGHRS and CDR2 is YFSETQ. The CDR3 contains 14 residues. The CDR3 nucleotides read TGTGCCAGCTCGAGGACTAGCGGGAGTTACGAGCAGTACTTC. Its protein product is CASSRTSGSYEQYF.